This TCR beta chain was identified during a study of CD8+ T cells in alopecia areata. Points on this clone: Its cognate antigen is unknown.

Sequencing templates came from extracted RNA that was reverse transcribed into cDNA. The assay was immunoSEQ multiplex PCR, and TCRdb's table has in-frame clones only and misses some. The sample yields 35,000 to 45,000 clones, roughly 92% seen once. Treatment indicated: oral pan-JAK inhibitor, 5-10 mg twice daily. The researchers isolated CD4+ and CD8+ T cells from PBMCs by sorting. This CDR3 is built from 13 residues. The V gene's germline CDR1 is SGHDT and CDR2 YYEEEE. With 1 base removed from V and 7 bases from J, the gap between germline ends came to 9 bases. Whole-study findings and limits: Scalp repertoires also include resident alphabeta T cells from normal skin.

This chain links TRBV5-6 with TRBJ1-5; D is undetermined. This TCR came from a human donor with alopecia areata. The material sequenced was CD8+ T cells sorted from blood, taken at week 24, from a patient treated with tofacitinib. CDR3 loop: CASSLQGGQPQHF. The CDR3 nucleotides read TGTGCCAGCAGCTTGCAAGGTGGGCAGCCCCAGCATTTT.